The rows below give T cell receptor beta chains drawn from one sample of a study of preoperative IRX-2 immunotherapy in early breast cancer. Data came from immunoSEQ multiplex PCR; TCRdb stores just in-frame clones and leaves some out. Of under 4,500 clones in the sample, around 66% were seen once. The specimen comprised tumor tissue, sampled after IRX-2 immunotherapy. The receptors were sampled from a human donor with breast cancer. The CDR3 runs from the conserved cysteine through the conserved F or W. Each record gives: V gene, D gene, J gene, clone size, CDR3 DNA, CDR3 protein. D genes are given only for firm matches. The listing skips clone size in some rows; elsewhere it reads once, few, many or a size class.

TRBV15	TRBD2	TRBJ2-2	few	TGTGCCACCAGCAATAGCGGGGAAGGGACCGGGGAGCTGTTTTTT	CATSNSGEGTGELFF
TRBV7-7	TRBD1	TRBJ1-5	-	TGTGCCAGCAGCAAGGACAGGGCAAATCAGCCCCAGCATTTT	CASSKDRANQPQHF
TRBV11-3	-	TRBJ1-4	once	TGTGCCAGCAGCTTGCCCGGGATTAATGAAAAACTGTTTTTT	CASSLPGINEKLFF
TRBV6-8	TRBD1	TRBJ1-5	-	TGTGCCAGCAGTTACGGGACAGATAAAGGCAATCAGCCCCAGCATTTT	CASSYGTDKGNQPQHF
TRBV7-6	-	TRBJ1-4	once	TGTGCCAGCAGCTTAGCGGGACCGAGGAAATTTGTGGGTAATGAAAAACTGTTTTTT	CASSLAGPRKFVGNEKLFF
TRBV7-6	-	TRBJ2-3	-	TGTGCCAGCACCCTCCTTGGGGAGACAGATACGCAGTATTTT	CASTLLGETDTQYF
TRBV7-6	-	TRBJ1-2	-	TGTGCCAGCAGCTTGAACGGGAGGGGGGACTATGGCTACACCTTC	CASSLNGRGDYGYTF
TRBV6-8	-	TRBJ1-5	once	TGTGCCAGCAGTACAAGGGGAAACAATCAGCCCCAGCATTTT	CASSTRGNNQPQHF
TRBV6-8	TRBD1	TRBJ1-2	-	TGTGCCAGCAGACTTACAGGGGATCATTATGGCTACACCTTC	CASRLTGDHYGYTF
TRBV11-3	-	TRBJ2-2	-	TGTGCCAGCAGCCTCCTAGGGGCTCCAACCTCGAACACCGGGGAGCTGTTTTTT	CASSLLGAPTSNTGELFF
TRBV19	-	TRBJ1-6	few	TGTGCCAGTAGTATTGGACGCGGCCAGGGTTATAATTCACCCCTCCACTTT	CASSIGRGQGYNSPLHF
TRBV18	-	TRBJ2-6	-	TGTGCCAGCTCTCAGGGGGGTTCAGGGGCCAACGTCCTGACTTTC	CASSQGGSGANVLTF
TRBV6-8	TRBD1	TRBJ1-2	medium-sized	TGTGCCAGCAGTTACTCGATCGAGTGGGAGTGGGCAGGGGGGTACTATGGCTACACCTTC	CASSYSIEWEWAGGYYGYTF
TRBV15	TRBD2	TRBJ2-5	-	TGTGCCACCAGCAGGACTAGCGGGGGAATTTTCGGGACCCAGTACTTC	CATSRTSGGIFGTQYF
TRBV19	-	TRBJ1-2	-	TGTGCTAGTAGTATCAACGGAGTCTATGGCTACACCTTC	CASSINGVYGYTF
TRBV11-3	TRBD1	TRBJ2-7	-	TGTGCCAGCAGCTTGGGACAGGGATTGAGCTACGAGCAGTACTTC	CASSLGQGLSYEQYF